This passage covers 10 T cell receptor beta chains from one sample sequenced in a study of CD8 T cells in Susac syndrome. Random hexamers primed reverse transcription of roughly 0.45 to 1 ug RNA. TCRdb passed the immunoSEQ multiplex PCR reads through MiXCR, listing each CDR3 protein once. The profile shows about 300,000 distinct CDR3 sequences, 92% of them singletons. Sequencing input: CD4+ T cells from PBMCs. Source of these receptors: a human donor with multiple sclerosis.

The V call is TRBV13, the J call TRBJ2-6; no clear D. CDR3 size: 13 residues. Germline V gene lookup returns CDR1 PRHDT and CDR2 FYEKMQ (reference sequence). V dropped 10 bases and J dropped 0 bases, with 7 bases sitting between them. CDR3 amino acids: CATAISGANVLTF. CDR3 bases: TGTGCCACCGCGATCTCTGGGGCCAACGTCCTGACTTTC.

CDR3: CASSPLAGGRGEQFF. The CDR3 DNA is TGTGCCAGCAGTCCTCTAGCGGGAGGCCGGGGTGAGCAGTTCTTC. The chain employs TRBV6-2 or TRBV6-3 and TRBJ2-1; TRBD2 matches 11 bases. Germline V lookup: CDR1 MNHEY, CDR2 SVGEGT. J lost 9 bases, V lost 5 bases, and 9 bases had no gene match. The CDR3 length is 15 residues.

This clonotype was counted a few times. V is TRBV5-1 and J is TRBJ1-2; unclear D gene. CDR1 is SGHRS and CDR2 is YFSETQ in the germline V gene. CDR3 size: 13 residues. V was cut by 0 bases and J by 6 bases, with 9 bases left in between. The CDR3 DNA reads TGCGCCAGCAGCTTGGAAGGCGTGGATGGCTACACCTTC. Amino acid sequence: CASSLEGVDGYTF.

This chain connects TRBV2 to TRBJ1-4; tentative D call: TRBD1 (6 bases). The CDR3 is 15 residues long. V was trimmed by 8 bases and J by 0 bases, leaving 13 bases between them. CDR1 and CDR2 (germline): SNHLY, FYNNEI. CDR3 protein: CASGGTLATNEKLFF. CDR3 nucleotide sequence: TGTGCCAGCGGGGGGACACTCGCAACTAATGAAAAACTGTTTTTT.

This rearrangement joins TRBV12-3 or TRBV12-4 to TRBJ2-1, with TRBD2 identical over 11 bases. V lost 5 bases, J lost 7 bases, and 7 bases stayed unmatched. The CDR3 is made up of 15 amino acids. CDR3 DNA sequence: TGTGCCAGCAGTCGTAGCGGGGGGGGGAGGAATGAGCAGTTCTTC. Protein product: CASSRSGGGRNEQFF.

The CDR3 reads CSVEVLDIWGAFF. The CDR3 DNA reads TGCAGCGTTGAAGTTCTTGACATCTGGGGAGCTTTCTTT. This chain joins TRBV29-1 and TRBJ1-1; D not resolved. V was shortened by 1 base and J by 10 bases, with 16 bases between the two germline ends. The CDR3 length is 13 residues. In germline, CDR1 is SQVTM, CDR2 ANQGSEA.

CDR3 in DNA: TGCGCCAGCAGCCTCCAGCGGGGGGACACCGGGGAGCTGTTTTTT. Translating it yields CASSLQRGDTGELFF. The chain couples TRBV10-2 to TRBJ2-2, with 9 nucleotides matching TRBD2. Germline V CDR1 and CDR2: WSHSY, SAAADI. The CDR3 is 15 residues long. Germline trimming cut 6 bases from V and 3 bases from J; bases unmatched to any gene: 5.

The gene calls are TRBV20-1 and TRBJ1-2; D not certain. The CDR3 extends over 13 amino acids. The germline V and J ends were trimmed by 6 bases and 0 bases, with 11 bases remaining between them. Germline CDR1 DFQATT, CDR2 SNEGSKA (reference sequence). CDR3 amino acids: CSATIRANYGYTF. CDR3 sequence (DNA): TGCAGTGCCACTATACGAGCTAACTATGGCTACACCTTC.

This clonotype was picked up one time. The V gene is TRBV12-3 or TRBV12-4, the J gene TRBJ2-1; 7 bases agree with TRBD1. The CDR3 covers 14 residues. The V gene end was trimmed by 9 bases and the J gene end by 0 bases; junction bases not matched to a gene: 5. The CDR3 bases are TGTGCCAGTCGACAGGGCTACTCCTACAATGAGCAGTTCTTC. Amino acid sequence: CASRQGYSYNEQFF.

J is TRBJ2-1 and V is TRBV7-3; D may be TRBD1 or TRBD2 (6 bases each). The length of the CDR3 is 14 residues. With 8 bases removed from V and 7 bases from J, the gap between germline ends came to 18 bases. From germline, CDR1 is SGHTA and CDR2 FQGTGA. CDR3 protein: CASASGAGMNEQFF. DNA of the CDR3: TGTGCCAGCGCTTCAGGGGCGGGAATGAATGAGCAGTTCTTC. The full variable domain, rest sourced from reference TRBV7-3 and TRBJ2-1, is GAGVSQTPSNKVTEKGKYVELRCDPISGHTALYWYRQSLGQGPEFLIYFQGTGAADDSGLPNDRFFAVRPEGSVSTLKIQRTERGDSAVYLCASASGAGMNEQFFGPGTRLTVL.